Reported below is one TCR beta chain. This clone was recorded many times. The specificity of this receptor is unknown. Qualities for individual bases were not recorded, and no much larger clone is one base off. This sample was included in a study of beta chain features in type 1 diabetes (dated by TCRdb to 2017 to 2018). Context from the whole study: Patients and healthy donors did not differ in mean age, gender distribution, total cell number or subset yield. A total of 107,917,701 sorted cells were examined across all samples, and a strong correlation was observed between cell number per subset and RNA yield. In the study, TCRB repertoires of sorted circulating CD4+ T cell subsets from recently diagnosed type 1 diabetes patients were compared with those of matched healthy donors. Whereas all 30 or so donors provided naive and central memory subsets, regulatory and stem cell-like memory subsets were isolated from just 8 patients and about 8 healthy donors.

V is clipped by 3 bases and J by 0 bases, and the sequence between their germline boundaries is 6 bases long. Spanning cysteine to phenylalanine, the CDR3 consists of 14 amino acids. Of the read, only the CDR3 DNA is kept; its 42 bases are in frame from base 1. CDR1 and CDR2 were assigned from the germline V gene (reference sequence) as SEHNR and FQNEAQ. From each donor, a single peripheral blood sample of roughly 0.11 L on average was drawn into heparinised tubes. A BD FACSAria II was used to sort naive, central memory, regulatory and stem cell-like memory CD4+ T cells with a panel that included CD45RO, CCR7, CD25, CD127, CD95 and CD27. All sorted populations exceeded 95% purity. PBMCs were isolated immediately by Lymphoprep density gradient centrifugation and stained directly without culture. So that batch effects would be minimized, each experiment stained and sorted samples in pairs, pairing one healthy donor with one patient.

The entire amount of isolated RNA was reverse transcribed using the High Capacity cDNA Reverse Transcription Kit, so the sequenced TCRB transcripts were expressed ones. Deep immunoSEQ sequencing was applied to naive, central memory and regulatory T cell samples, giving an average of around 3.8 million total reads per sample. After sorted cells were lysed in RLT buffer, RNA was extracted with DNase-treated RNeasy Micro or Mini kits, with the choice depending on cell number. Each cell subset was processed on its own to prevent cross-contamination, while patient and healthy donor samples were processed together. The immunoSEQ multiplex PCR was used to amplify TCRB sequences from cDNA, yielding 87-bp fragments that span the CDR3 region. Amplicons were sequenced on the Illumina HiSeq platform. In the paper's pipeline: PCR bias was computationally corrected using synthetic template baselines, reads within Hamming distance 2 were collapsed, and singletons that could not be merged were discarded. Reads were aligned against IMGT so that V, D and J genes, CDR3 length and insertions or deletions at six rearrangement sites could be assigned. Clonotype counts were normalized to sorted cell number within each subset before computing true diversity and Gini coefficients with the tcR R package. The overlap coefficient, calculated on TCRB nucleotide sequences, was used to measure repertoire sharing. In TCRdb, the immuneACCESS table is reduced to in-frame sequences with V and J assigned. These tables do not hold every clone; where another copy was compared, an unresolved V gene accounts for under half, and the others remain unexplained. V and J calls and clone size come straight from that table; D and trimming were deduced from the DNA. This sample lists about 48,000 clones; roughly 41% were detected once. The top ten constitute 1.4% of the sample.

The investigation overall reported the following: HLA sub-analyses involved small numbers of individuals, so any influence of HLA type on TCRB rearrangement remained unresolved. Shorter templates might be favored by PCR, yet because patient and control samples were amplified and corrected together, any such skew would affect both groups equally. Sequencing cDNA rather than genomic DNA could over-represent highly expressing activated cells, although activation and CD3 levels did not differ between groups. Patients with type 1 diabetes made fewer insertions and deleted more nucleotides at VDJ recombination sites, implying thymic rearrangement abnormalities. The naive, central memory and regulatory TCRB repertoires appeared to resemble one another more closely among patients than among healthy donors. A moderate but significant shortening of TCRB CDR3 length was observed in type 1 diabetes patients in all four CD4+ subsets.

What was sequenced was Tregs from blood. The sample's cell subset or site label, in plain terms: regulatory CD4+ T cells. The V and J genes are TRBV7-9 and TRBJ1-5, with no confidently assigned D gene. The TCR was taken from a man between 25 and 39 years old with type 1 diabetes. Read as DNA, the sequence is TGTGCCAGCAGCTTGGGAGATAGCAATCAGCCCCAGCATTTT. Translated, this is CASSLGDSNQPQHF. The full variable domain, completed from the reference TRBV7-9 and TRBJ1-5 proteins outside the CDR3, reads DTGVSQNPRHKITKRGQNVTFRCDPISEHNRLYWYRQTLGQGPEFLTYFQNEAQLEKSRLLSDRFSAERPKGSFSTLEIQRTEQGDSAMYLCASSLGDSNQPQHFGDGTRLSIL.